What follows are 22 T cell receptor beta chains derived from one specimen sequenced in a study of tumor and adjacent non-tumor tissue in lung cancer. The template was RNA from unsorted bulk tissue. This non-tumor lung sample came from over 3 cm beyond the tumor edge. Three rounds of nested PCR, following a modified ARM-PCR protocol, produced the TCRbeta library. TCRdb ran MiXCR on the multiplex PCR reads and lists one entry per CDR3 protein. The profile covers tens of thousands of distinct CDR3 sequences, with roughly 57% appearing a single time and around 33% taken by the ten largest. The sample was distant non-tumor lung tissue. The receptors originated from a man between 65 and 80 years old with non-small cell lung cancer.

J is TRBJ2-7 and V is TRBV19; TRBD2 matches 8 bases. V lost 8 bases, J lost 0 bases, and 3 bases stayed unmatched. The CDR3 extends over 13 amino acids. CDR1 is LNHDA, CDR2 SQIVND, per germline (reference sequence). The CDR3 nucleotides read TGTGCCAGTTCGGCGGGGGGCTCCTACGAGCAGTACTTC. Its protein product is CASSAGGSYEQYF.

Ten or more counts support this clonotype. The J gene is TRBJ2-7, the V gene TRBV6-5; D unresolved. The CDR3 has 15 residues. In germline, CDR1 is MNHEY, CDR2 SVGAGI. V lost 0 bases to trimming and J lost 2 bases, with 11 bases between them. This CDR3 is CASSYSLWGTYEQYF. Written as DNA, the CDR3 is TGTGCCAGCAGTTACTCGCTATGGGGTACCTACGAGCAGTACTTC.

Of note for this clonotype: The junction and the germline gene differ at one end; a read error may be behind it. This chain links TRBV11-2 with TRBJ2-5; 7 nucleotides line up with TRBD1. CDR1 SGHAT and CDR2 FQNNGV come from the germline V gene. This CDR3 is built from 14 residues. The chain's CDR3 is CACRLNTGVAIQYF. CDR3 DNA: TGTGCCTGCAGATTAAATACAGGGGTGGCGATCCAGTACTTC. The variable domain in full, completed from reference TRBV11-2 and TRBJ2-5, reads EAGVAQSPRYKIIEKRQSVAFWCNPISGHATLYWYQQILGQGPKLLIQFQNNGVVDDSQLPKDRFSAERLKGVDSTLKIQPAKLEDSAVYLCACRLNTGVAIQYFGPGTRLLVL.

This clonotype was counted a single time. Mismatch with germline at one junction end may stem from a read error. This CDR3 is CVSSLLAGNGNEQFF. The CDR3 nucleotides read TGTGTCAGCAGCTTACTAGCGGGGAATGGGAATGAGCAGTTCTTC. The rearrangement links TRBV11-2 to TRBJ2-1; 10 nucleotides line up with TRBD2. The CDR3 runs to 15 residues. In germline, CDR1 is SGHAT, CDR2 FQNNGV.

In regard to this clonotype: Mismatch with germline at one junction end may stem from a read error. This rearrangement joins TRBV20-1 to TRBJ2-5; D is perhaps TRBD1 (6 bases). Looked up from germline, CDR1 is DFQATT and CDR2 is SNEGSKA (reference sequence). This CDR3 comprises 14 residues. The CDR3 sequence: CSTRVGQYQEAPYF. CDR3 nucleotides: TGCAGTACTAGAGTAGGACAGTACCAAGAGGCCCCGTACTTC.

The chain combines TRBV2 with TRBJ2-5; 9 bases are shared with TRBD2. This CDR3 is built from 15 residues. With 6 bases clipped from V and 4 bases from J, the junction kept 9 bases outside the gene matches. CDR1 is SNHLY and CDR2 is FYNNEI in the germline V gene. The CDR3 region has the DNA TGTGCCAGCAGCGATAGCGGGGGAACTCGAGAGACCCAGTACTTC. This sequence encodes CASSDSGGTRETQYF.

V usage is TRBV7-9 and J usage is TRBJ2-2, with TRBD1 matching 9 bases. Per germline, CDR1 SEHNR and CDR2 FQNEAQ (reference sequence). The V segment lost 5 bases and the J segment 7 bases; nucleotides outside the gene matches: 8. The CDR3 sequence is 15 residues long. The CDR3 reads CASSPRDRAGGELFF. The CDR3 DNA sequence: TGTGCCAGCAGCCCCAGGGACAGGGCTGGCGGGGAGCTGTTTTTT.

The chain employs TRBV30 and TRBJ1-4, with D tentatively TRBD1 (6 bases). CDR1 and CDR2 from the germline V gene are GTSNPN and SVGIG (reference sequence). The CDR3 is made up of 16 amino acids. V lost 1 base to trimming and J lost 4 bases, with 16 bases between them. The DNA of the CDR3 is TGTGCCTGGAGTGACAAGCAGGGGAGGCGTAATGAAAAACTGTTTTTT. Amino acids: CAWSDKQGRRNEKLFF.

Worth noting for this clonotype: A read error may explain this, as a much larger clone is one base away. The chain uses TRBV29-1 and TRBJ2-1, with TRBD1 matching over 9 bases. Per the germline V gene, CDR1 is SQVTM and CDR2 is ANQGSEA. V was pared by 7 bases and J by 6 bases, with 7 bases of the junction left unmatched. The CDR3 runs 13 residues. The CDR3 spells CSGRDRVGNEQFF. As DNA, the CDR3 is TGCAGCGGGCGGGACAGGGTTGGCAATGAGCAGTTCTTC.

For this clonotype: The junction departs from germline at one end; a sequencing error may be responsible. The CDR3, as DNA: TGTGCCAGCAGCTTTCATGTCGGGGAGTTGTCTTTT. Translation: CASSFHVGELSF. This rearrangement joins TRBV11-2 to TRBJ2-2, with D perhaps matching TRBD2 (5 bases). CDR1 SGHAT and CDR2 FQNNGV come from the germline V gene. The CDR3 extends over 12 amino acids.

This clonotype was seen at least ten times. The chain is built from TRBV28 and TRBJ2-3; no definite D call. This CDR3 has 12 residues. V was cut by 8 bases and J by 0 bases, with 6 bases left in between. Germline values: CDR1 MDHEN, CDR2 SYDVKM. CDR3 sequence (DNA): TGTGCCAGCTCTGCTAGCACAGATACGCAGTATTTT. This sequence encodes CASSASTDTQYF.

Points on this clonotype: Sequence at one end of the junction differs from germline and may be a read error. This sequence joins TRBV11-1 and TRBJ2-1; D remains ambiguous. Germline lookup yields CDR1 SGHAT and CDR2 FQDESV (reference sequence). This CDR3 spans 14 amino acids. The CDR3 here is CAGSLVRSYNEQFF. The CDR3 bases are TGTGCCGGCAGCTTAGTACGCAGTTACAATGAGCAGTTCTTC.

Comment on this clonotype: This may be a read error, as it is one base from a much larger clone. The CDR3 loop reads CASHDPGGPSYNEQFF. Written as DNA, the CDR3 is TGTGCCAGCCATGACCCAGGGGGTCCTTCCTACAATGAGCAGTTCTTC. The chain couples TRBV6-2 or TRBV6-3 to TRBJ2-1, with TRBD1 matching over 7 bases. Trimming at V came to 8 bases and at J to 1 base, leaving 11 bases not matched to a gene. Germline CDR1 and CDR2: MNHEY and SVGEGT. The CDR3 is 16 residues long.

This clonotype appeared once. The junction differs from germline at one of its ends, possibly a read error. V is TRBV6-1 and J is TRBJ2-7; no firm D call. Germline values: CDR1 MNHNS, CDR2 SASEGT. CDR3 length equals 17 residues. CDR3 in amino acids: CVSSELDRAWGSYEQYF. Written as DNA, the CDR3 is TGTGTCAGCAGTGAATTGGATCGAGCGTGGGGCTCCTACGAGCAGTACTTC.

The table lists this clonotype with many counts. V is TRBV4-1 and J is TRBJ2-7; TRBD2 might be the D (6 bases). The CDR3 contains 14 residues. V shed 6 bases and J shed 0 bases, with 12 bases lying between them. Per germline, CDR1 MGHRA and CDR2 YSYEKL. The CDR3 coding sequence is TGCGCCAGCAGTCCCGGGACTCACTCCTACGAGCAGTACTTC. It encodes CASSPGTHSYEQYF.

The V gene is TRBV6-6, the J gene TRBJ1-1; D possibly corresponds to TRBD1 (6 bases). From germline, CDR1 is MNHNY and CDR2 SVGAGI (reference sequence). The V end lost 8 bases, the J end lost 4 bases, and 20 bases lay between the germline ends. This CDR3 is built from 15 residues. Here the CDR3 DNA reads TGTGCCAGCGGTTTCGCGCTCAGGGGATGCACTGAAGCTTTCTTT. This sequence encodes CASGFALRGCTEAFF.

The count of this clonotype is one. Possible read error: a much larger clone is one base away. This rearrangement joins TRBV14 to TRBJ2-2, with TRBD1 matching 8 bases. Germline V gene sequence: CDR1 SGHDN, CDR2 FVKESK. The CDR3 has 14 residues. CDR3 loop: CASRRQGNTRELFF. The CDR3 DNA reads TGTGCCAGCAGACGACAGGGGAACACCAGGGAGCTGTTTTTT.

This clonotype was seen at least ten times. V gene TRBV20-1 combines with J gene TRBJ2-7; D unresolved. The V gene's germline CDR1 is DFQATT and CDR2 SNEGSKA (reference sequence). CDR3 length equals 12 residues. V lost 6 bases, J lost 2 bases, and 11 bases lay in between. The CDR3 loop reads CSATLPPYEQYF. The CDR3 DNA reads TGCAGTGCCACCCTCCCCCCCTACGAGCAGTACTTC.

Concerning this clonotype itself: A much larger clone differs by one base, so this may be a read error. This chain connects TRBV12-3 or TRBV12-4 to TRBJ1-4; D not certain. V lost 3 bases and J 6 bases, leaving 8 bases between the germline ends. This CDR3 is built from 13 residues. The CDR3 bases are TGTGCCAGCAGTTTCGAGTCTCATGAAAAACTGTTTTTT. This encodes CASSFESHEKLFF.

Remarks on this clonotype: Given the absence of the conserved phenylalanine or tryptophan at the CDR3 end, a read error is likely. The rearrangement links TRBV29-1 to TRBJ2-3; D is perhaps TRBD2 (5 bases). This CDR3 is 12 amino acids long. V was cut by 6 bases and J by 3 bases, with 10 bases left in between. In germline, CDR1 is SQVTM, CDR2 ANQGSEA. This CDR3 reads CSVERGTDTQYL. Written as DNA, the CDR3 is TGCAGCGTAGAACGGGGTACAGATACGCAGTATTTA.

This chain connects TRBV12-3 or TRBV12-4 to TRBJ2-3; D possibly uses TRBD1 or TRBD2 (5 bases each). This CDR3 is built from 16 residues. This CDR3 is CVCSDGTRPGTDTQYF. In DNA form, the CDR3 reads TGTGTCTGCAGCGATGGGACCCGCCCTGGGACAGATACGCAGTATTTT.

Concerning this clonotype itself: This clone may be a read error of a much larger clone one base away. This sequence joins TRBV10-2 and TRBJ2-2, with TRBD1 matching over 8 bases. The ends lost 6 bases at V and 5 bases at J; junction bases unmatched: 8. In germline, CDR1 is WSHSY, CDR2 SAAADI. This CDR3 spans 15 amino acids. The CDR3 sequence is CASRQGAGSTGELFF. Written as DNA, the CDR3 is TGCGCCAGCAGGCAGGGGGCCGGTAGTACCGGGGAGCTGTTTTTT.